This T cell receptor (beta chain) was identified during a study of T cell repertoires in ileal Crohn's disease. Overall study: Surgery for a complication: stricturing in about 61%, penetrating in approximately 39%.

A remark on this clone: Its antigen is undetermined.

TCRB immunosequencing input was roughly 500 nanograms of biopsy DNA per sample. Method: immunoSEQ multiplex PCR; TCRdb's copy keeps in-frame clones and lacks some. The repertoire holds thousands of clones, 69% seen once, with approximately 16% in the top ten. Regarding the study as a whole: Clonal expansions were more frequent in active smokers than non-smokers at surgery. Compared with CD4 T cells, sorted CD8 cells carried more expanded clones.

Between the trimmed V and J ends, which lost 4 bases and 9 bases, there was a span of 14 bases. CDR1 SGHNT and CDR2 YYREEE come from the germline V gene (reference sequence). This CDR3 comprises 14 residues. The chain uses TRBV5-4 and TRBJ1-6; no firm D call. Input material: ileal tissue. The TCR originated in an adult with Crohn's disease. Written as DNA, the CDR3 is TGTGCCAGCAGCCCGCGACCGAGGAGTTCACCCCTCCACTTT. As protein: CASSPRPRSSPLHF.